A selection of T cell receptor beta chains follows, all from one sample in a study of cytomegalovirus exposure and HLA in healthy donors. The table came from immunoSEQ multiplex PCR; TCRdb's copy has only in-frame clones and leaves some out. The sample lists 35,000 to 40,000 clones, 74% seen once, with 6.3% in the top ten. The sequencing sample was made of PBMCs. Receptor source: a man in his thirties or forties in good health and CMV-seronegative. The CDR3 runs from the conserved cysteine through the conserved F or W. Fields, in order: J gene, D gene, V gene, CDR3 length, clone size, CDR3 DNA, CDR3 protein. D genes are given only for firm matches. Size is stated for part of the rows, as once, few or many counts, or as a class when the clone is expanded.

J: TRBJ1-1
D: TRBD1
V: TRBV19
length: 16
size: NA
DNA: TGTGCCAGTAGTACGAAGCGATTAGGGGGCGGCACTGAAGCTTTCTTT
CDR3: CASSTKRLGGGTEAFF

J: TRBJ1-5
D: NA
V: TRBV28
length: 14
size: NA
DNA: TGTGCCAGCAGTTTCATCGGTAACAATCAGCCCCAGCATTTT
CDR3: CASSFIGNNQPQHF

J: TRBJ1-1
D: TRBD1
V: TRBV4-1
length: 15
size: NA
DNA: TGCGCCAGCAGCCGAGACAGGGACAGAAACACTGAAGCTTTCTTT
CDR3: CASSRDRDRNTEAFF

J: TRBJ2-3
D: TRBD2
V: TRBV11-2
length: 15
size: NA
DNA: TGTGCCAGCTCCGGGACTAGCGAAGGCTCAGATACGCAGTATTTT
CDR3: CASSGTSEGSDTQYF

J: TRBJ2-1
D: TRBD2
V: TRBV19
length: 15
size: NA
DNA: TGTGCCAGTAGTAGAGGACTAGCGGGAGTTCTAGAGCAGTTCTTC
CDR3: CASSRGLAGVLEQFF

J: TRBJ1-2
D: TRBD1
V: TRBV15
length: 14
size: NA
DNA: TGTGCCACCAGCAGCCAGGGGGGAGTTTTTGGCTACACCTTC
CDR3: CATSSQGGVFGYTF

J: TRBJ1-4
D: NA
V: TRBV28
length: 15
size: NA
DNA: TGTGCCAGCAGTTTGGGGGGATCTTCCGAAGAAAAACTGTTTTTT
CDR3: CASSLGGSSEEKLFF

J: TRBJ2-3
D: TRBD2
V: TRBV30
length: 20
size: NA
DNA: TGTGCCTGGAGTGCCTACCTGTGGAGCGGGAGGGGGTCTAGCACAGATACGCAGTATTTT
CDR3: CAWSAYLWSGRGSSTDTQYF

J: TRBJ1-1
D: TRBD1
V: TRBV7-9
length: 14
size: few
DNA: TGTGCCAGCAGCCCCCGGGACAGGGTCACTGAAGCTTTCTTT
CDR3: CASSPRDRVTEAFF

J: TRBJ2-2
D: TRBD1
V: TRBV9
length: 15
size: once
DNA: TGTGCCAGCACCACGGGGACAGGGGACACCGGGGAGCTGTTTTTT
CDR3: CASTTGTGDTGELFF

J: TRBJ1-3
D: TRBD1
V: TRBV30
length: 15
size: NA
DNA: TGTGCCTGGAGTTCCGGACAGGCTCACGGAAACACCATATATTTT
CDR3: CAWSSGQAHGNTIYF

J: TRBJ1-3
D: NA
V: TRBV19
length: 14
size: once
DNA: TGTGCCAGCAGTATTGGTCGGGGGAGGAACACCATATATTTT
CDR3: CASSIGRGRNTIYF

J: TRBJ2-7
D: NA
V: TRBV7-2
length: 15
size: NA
DNA: TGTGCCAGCAGCTTAGGACAGGTTATTTTCTACGAGCAGTACTTC
CDR3: CASSLGQVIFYEQYF

J: TRBJ1-2
D: NA
V: TRBV9
length: 14
size: NA
DNA: TGTGCCAGCAGCGTAGGCCCCGAAGGAGGTGGCTACACCTTC
CDR3: CASSVGPEGGGYTF

J: TRBJ2-7
D: NA
V: TRBV28
length: 11
size: NA
DNA: TGTGCCAGCAGTTCCGACAGGAAGCAGTACTTC
CDR3: CASSSDRKQYF

J: TRBJ2-6
D: TRBD1
V: TRBV5-1
length: 16
size: NA
DNA: TGCGCCAGCAGCCCGGGACAGGCGAGTGGGGCCAACGTCCTGACTTTC
CDR3: CASSPGQASGANVLTF

J: TRBJ1-1
D: TRBD1
V: TRBV5-4
length: 17
size: few
DNA: TGTGCCAGCAGCGGCCCCGGACAGGGGTGGACGAACACTGAAGCTTTCTTT
CDR3: CASSGPGQGWTNTEAFF

J: TRBJ2-1
D: TRBD2
V: TRBV6-6
length: 15
size: NA
DNA: TGTGCCAGCAGCGGACTAGCGGGGGGGGTCGGTGAGCAGTTCTTC
CDR3: CASSGLAGGVGEQFF

J: TRBJ1-2
D: NA
V: TRBV14
length: 16
size: few
DNA: TGTGCCAGCAGCCGGTTAGGGAGCTCCTTCAGATATGGCTACACCTTC
CDR3: CASSRLGSSFRYGYTF

J: TRBJ2-3
D: TRBD2
V: TRBV11-3
length: 15
size: once
DNA: TGTGCCAGCAGCCGGACTAGCGGAAACACAGATACGCAGTATTTT
CDR3: CASSRTSGNTDTQYF

J: TRBJ1-2
D: NA
V: TRBV5-1
length: 13
size: NA
DNA: TGCGCCAGCAGCTTGCCGGACACCTATGGCTACACCTTC
CDR3: CASSLPDTYGYTF

J: TRBJ2-7
D: TRBD1
V: TRBV7-3
length: 15
size: NA
DNA: TGTGCCAGCAGCCCAACCGGGACAGGGGGCGACGAGCAGTACTTC
CDR3: CASSPTGTGGDEQYF

J: TRBJ2-1
D: TRBD1
V: TRBV5-1
length: 15
size: NA
DNA: TGCGCCAGCAGCTTGGATGGACAGGGTGGTTATGAGCAGTTCTTC
CDR3: CASSLDGQGGYEQFF